This T cell receptor (beta chain) was profiled in a study of blood T cell repertoires in COVID-19. Study in general: Samples representing acute and convalescent COVID-19 were sourced from the United States, Italy and Spain. In each case, the material was cDNA or gDNA derived from T cells, B-cell-depleted T cells, or PBMCs.

Germline-derived CDR1 and CDR2 are SEHNR and FQNEAQ (reference sequence). CDR3 length: 14 residues. The ends were cut back, 8 bases at V and 4 bases at J, with 17 bases in the middle. Profiling relied on immunoSEQ multiplex PCR, and the TCRdb table lists in-frame clones only, not all of them. Of 80,000 to 100,000 clones in the sample, around 82% were seen once. The clonotype was recovered from a man aged 65 to 85 with active or convalescent COVID-19. The sequenced material came from peripheral blood. The J gene is TRBJ1-1, the V gene TRBV7-9; D is unclear. Here the CDR3 DNA reads TGTGCCAGCGGACTCTCCCCCCCCAGCACTGAAGCTTTCTTT. Protein product: CASGLSPPSTEAFF.